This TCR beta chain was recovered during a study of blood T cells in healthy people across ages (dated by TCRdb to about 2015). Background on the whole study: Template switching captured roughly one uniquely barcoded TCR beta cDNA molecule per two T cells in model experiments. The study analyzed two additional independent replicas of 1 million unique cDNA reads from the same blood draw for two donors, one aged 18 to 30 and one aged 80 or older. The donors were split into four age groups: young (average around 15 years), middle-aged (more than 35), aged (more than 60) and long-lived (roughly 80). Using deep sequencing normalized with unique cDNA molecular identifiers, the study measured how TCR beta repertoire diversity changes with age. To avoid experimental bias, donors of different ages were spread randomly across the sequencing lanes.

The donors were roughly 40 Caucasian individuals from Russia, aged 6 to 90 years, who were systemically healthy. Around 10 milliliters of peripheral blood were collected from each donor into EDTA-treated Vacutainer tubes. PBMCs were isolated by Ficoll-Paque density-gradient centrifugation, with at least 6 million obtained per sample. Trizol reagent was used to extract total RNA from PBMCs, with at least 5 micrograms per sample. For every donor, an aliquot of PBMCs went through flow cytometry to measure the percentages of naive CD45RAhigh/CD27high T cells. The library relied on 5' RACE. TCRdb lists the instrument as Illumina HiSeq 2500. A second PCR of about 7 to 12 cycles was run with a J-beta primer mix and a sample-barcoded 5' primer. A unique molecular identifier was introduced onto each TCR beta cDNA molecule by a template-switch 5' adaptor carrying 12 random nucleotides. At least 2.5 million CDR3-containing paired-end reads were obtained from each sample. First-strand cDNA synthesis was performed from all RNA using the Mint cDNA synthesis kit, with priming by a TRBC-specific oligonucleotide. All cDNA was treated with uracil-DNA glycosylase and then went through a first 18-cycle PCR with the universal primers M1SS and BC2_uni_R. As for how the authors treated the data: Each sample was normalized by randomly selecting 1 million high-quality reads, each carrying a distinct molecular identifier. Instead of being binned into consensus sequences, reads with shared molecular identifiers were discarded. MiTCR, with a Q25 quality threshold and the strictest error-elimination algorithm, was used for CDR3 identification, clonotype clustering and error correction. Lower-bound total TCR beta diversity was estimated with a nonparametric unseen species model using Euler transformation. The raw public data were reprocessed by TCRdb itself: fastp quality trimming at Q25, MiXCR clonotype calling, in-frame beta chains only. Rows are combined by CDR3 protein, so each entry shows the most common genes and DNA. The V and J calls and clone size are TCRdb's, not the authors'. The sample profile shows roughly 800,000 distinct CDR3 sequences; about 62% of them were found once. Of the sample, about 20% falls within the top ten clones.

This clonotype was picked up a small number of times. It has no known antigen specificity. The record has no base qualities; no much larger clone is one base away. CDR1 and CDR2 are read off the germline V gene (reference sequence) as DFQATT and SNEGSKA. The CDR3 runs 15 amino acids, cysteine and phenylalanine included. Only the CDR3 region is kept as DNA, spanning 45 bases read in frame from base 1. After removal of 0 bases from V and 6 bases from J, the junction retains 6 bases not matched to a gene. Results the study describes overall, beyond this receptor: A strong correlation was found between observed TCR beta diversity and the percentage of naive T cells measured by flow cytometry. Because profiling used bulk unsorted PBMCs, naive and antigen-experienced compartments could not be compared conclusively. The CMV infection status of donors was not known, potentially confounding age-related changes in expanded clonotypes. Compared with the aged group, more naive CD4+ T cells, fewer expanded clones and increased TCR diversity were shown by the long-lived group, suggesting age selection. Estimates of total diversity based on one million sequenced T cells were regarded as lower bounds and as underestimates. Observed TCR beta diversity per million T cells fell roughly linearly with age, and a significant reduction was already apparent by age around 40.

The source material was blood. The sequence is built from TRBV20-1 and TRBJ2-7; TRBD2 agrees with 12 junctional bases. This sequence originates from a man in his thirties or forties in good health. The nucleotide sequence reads TGCAGTGCTAGAGACCCGACTAGCGGGGGAGGCGAGCAGTACTTC. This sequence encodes CSARDPTSGGGEQYF.